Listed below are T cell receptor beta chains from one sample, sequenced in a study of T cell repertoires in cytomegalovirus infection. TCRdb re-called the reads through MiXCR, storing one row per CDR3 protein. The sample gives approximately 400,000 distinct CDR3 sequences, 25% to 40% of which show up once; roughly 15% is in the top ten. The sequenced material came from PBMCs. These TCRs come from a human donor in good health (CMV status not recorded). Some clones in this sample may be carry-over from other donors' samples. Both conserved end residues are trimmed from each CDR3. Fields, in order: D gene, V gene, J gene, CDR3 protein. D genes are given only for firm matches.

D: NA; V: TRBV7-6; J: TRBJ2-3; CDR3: AYRLFSASTETQY
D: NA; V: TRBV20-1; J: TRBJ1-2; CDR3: SARDRSARLVYGYT
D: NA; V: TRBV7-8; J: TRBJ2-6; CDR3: ASSFLSSGPLPGANVLT
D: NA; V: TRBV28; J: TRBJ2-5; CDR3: ASNGGDETQY
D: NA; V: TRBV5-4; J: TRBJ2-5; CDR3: ASSPGVAGETQY
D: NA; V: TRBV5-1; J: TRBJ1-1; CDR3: ASKRERNTEAF
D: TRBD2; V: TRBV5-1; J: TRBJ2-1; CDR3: ASSPRTSGGFPSYNEQF
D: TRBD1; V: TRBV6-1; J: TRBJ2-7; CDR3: ASTRDRVYEQY
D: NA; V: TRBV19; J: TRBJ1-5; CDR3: ASSPGGLFFNQPQH
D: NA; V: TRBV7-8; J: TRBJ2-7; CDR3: ASSSRPGQPARSSYEQY
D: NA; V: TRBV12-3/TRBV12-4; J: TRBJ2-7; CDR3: ASSLDSTVAEQY
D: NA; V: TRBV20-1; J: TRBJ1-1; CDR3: SAKPTGSDTEAF
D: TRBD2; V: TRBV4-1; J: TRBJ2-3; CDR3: ASSQESIAGGQSTDTQY
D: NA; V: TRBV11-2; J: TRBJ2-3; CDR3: ASSPTRGRRDTQY
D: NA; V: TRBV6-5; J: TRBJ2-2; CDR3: ASSYEGGTGELF
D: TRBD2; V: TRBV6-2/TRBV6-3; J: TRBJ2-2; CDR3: ASRDGTSDRELF
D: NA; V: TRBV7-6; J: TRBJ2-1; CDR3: ASSLEVGSWSSYNEQF
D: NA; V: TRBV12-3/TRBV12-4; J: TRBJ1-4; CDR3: ASSSNGANEKLF
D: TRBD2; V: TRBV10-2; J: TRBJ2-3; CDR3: ASTTAGGRADTQY
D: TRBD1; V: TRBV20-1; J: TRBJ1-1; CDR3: SAKTRDRASGEAF
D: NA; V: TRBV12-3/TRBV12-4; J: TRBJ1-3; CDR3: ASSLAGVGGNTIY
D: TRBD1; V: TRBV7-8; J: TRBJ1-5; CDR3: ASSGRGNQPQH
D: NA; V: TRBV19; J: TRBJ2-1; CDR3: ASSIRLANEQF
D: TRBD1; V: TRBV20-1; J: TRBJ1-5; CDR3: SAQGQGARKNQPQH
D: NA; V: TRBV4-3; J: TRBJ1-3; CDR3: ASSQDTTRLGNTIY
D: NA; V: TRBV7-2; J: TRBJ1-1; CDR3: ASRSGVWLWGAF
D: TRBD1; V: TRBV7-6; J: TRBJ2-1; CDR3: ASSLAGTGHNEQF
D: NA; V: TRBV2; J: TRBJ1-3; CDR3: ASSEIGSGNTIY
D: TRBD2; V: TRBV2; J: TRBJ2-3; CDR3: ASSDGPGLAGVYTDTQY
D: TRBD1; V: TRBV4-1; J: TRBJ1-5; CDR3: ASSLWDRGNQPQH
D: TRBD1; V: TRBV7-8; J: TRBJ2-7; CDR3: ASSYRPPGQGTYEQY
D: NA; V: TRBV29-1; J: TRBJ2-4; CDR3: SVEDLEGGLNIQY
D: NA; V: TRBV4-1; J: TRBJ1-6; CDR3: ASSQFLNSPLH
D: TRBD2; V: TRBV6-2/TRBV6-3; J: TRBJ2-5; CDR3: ASSYSLAGDSSQETQY
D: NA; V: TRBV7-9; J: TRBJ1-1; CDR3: ASRSDWDGTEAF
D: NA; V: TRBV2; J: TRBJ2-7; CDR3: ASSVEYEQY
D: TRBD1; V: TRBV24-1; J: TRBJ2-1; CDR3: ATSDPDRLVANEQF
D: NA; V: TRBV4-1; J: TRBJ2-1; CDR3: ASSQEELGRGDKF
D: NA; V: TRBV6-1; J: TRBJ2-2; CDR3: ASSERGGRWTGELF
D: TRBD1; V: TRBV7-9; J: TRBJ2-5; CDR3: ASSPWTGLETQY
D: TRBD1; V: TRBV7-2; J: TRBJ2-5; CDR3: ASSETGVLETQY
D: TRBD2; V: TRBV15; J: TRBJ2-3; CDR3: ATSSDRGTSGGGTQY